This is a list of T cell receptor beta chains from one sample in a study of blood T cells in healthy people across ages. Each CDR3 protein is one row after TCRdb ran MiXCR on the 5' RACE reads. The sample has 1,500,000 or so distinct CDR3 sequences, approximately 60% seen once. Sample: blood. The receptor source for this set is a man aged 18 to 30 in good health. Both conserved end residues are part of each CDR3. Fields, in order: J gene, V gene, CDR3 protein.

j_gene: TRBJ2-7; v_gene: TRBV7-8; CDR3aa: CASSLAESAIYEQYF
j_gene: TRBJ2-1; v_gene: TRBV11-2; CDR3aa: CASSLVGGYEQFF
j_gene: TRBJ1-6; v_gene: TRBV4-2; CDR3aa: CASSQDRGTGGGSYNSPLHF
j_gene: TRBJ1-2; v_gene: TRBV6-4; CDR3aa: CASSRDLVQGPAYGYTF
j_gene: TRBJ2-7; v_gene: TRBV6-5; CDR3aa: CASSLQYSSYEQYF
j_gene: TRBJ2-1; v_gene: TRBV3-1; CDR3aa: CASSQDVLAEYNEQFF
j_gene: TRBJ1-2; v_gene: TRBV20-1; CDR3aa: CSARDIGYGYTF
j_gene: TRBJ1-5; v_gene: TRBV29-1; CDR3aa: CSVPKNGTGGQPQHF
j_gene: -; v_gene: TRBV13; CDR3aa: CASSIGHAGEQYF
j_gene: TRBJ2-1; v_gene: TRBV6-1; CDR3aa: CASRALTSGENNEQFF
j_gene: TRBJ2-3; v_gene: TRBV4-1; CDR3aa: CASSPQVGDTQYF
j_gene: TRBJ2-4; v_gene: TRBV5-6; CDR3aa: CASSPEPSGTSKNIQYF
j_gene: TRBJ2-2; v_gene: TRBV7-9; CDR3aa: CASHISGELFF
j_gene: -; v_gene: TRBV10-3; CDR3aa: CAITILGSGEQYF
j_gene: TRBJ2-3; v_gene: TRBV5-1; CDR3aa: CASSLGYTDTQYF
j_gene: TRBJ2-3; v_gene: TRBV28; CDR3aa: CASSIPGDTDTQYF
j_gene: TRBJ2-7; v_gene: TRBV12-3/TRBV12-4; CDR3aa: CASSPTPNEQYF
j_gene: TRBJ2-1; v_gene: TRBV21-1; CDR3aa: CASSPRTGGGYEQFF
j_gene: TRBJ1-4; v_gene: TRBV27; CDR3aa: CASSLSPPLEKLFF
j_gene: TRBJ2-5; v_gene: TRBV11-2; CDR3aa: CASSPVKGLETQYF
j_gene: TRBJ2-2; v_gene: TRBV4-1; CDR3aa: CASKRLGGENTGELFF
j_gene: TRBJ2-1; v_gene: TRBV24-1; CDR3aa: CATSDPRGYEQFF
j_gene: TRBJ2-1; v_gene: TRBV4-1; CDR3aa: CASSQVGLRAGVMDEQFF
j_gene: TRBJ2-7; v_gene: TRBV7-2; CDR3aa: CASSLAPRGPYEQYF
j_gene: TRBJ2-3; v_gene: TRBV5-5; CDR3aa: CASSWGQPTDTQYF
j_gene: TRBJ2-7; v_gene: TRBV7-9; CDR3aa: CASSGRLEGYEQYF
j_gene: TRBJ2-7; v_gene: TRBV7-8; CDR3aa: CASSHPDRPYWQYF
j_gene: TRBJ2-5; v_gene: TRBV12-3/TRBV12-4; CDR3aa: CASRPSEETQYF
j_gene: TRBJ2-3; v_gene: TRBV6-2/TRBV6-3; CDR3aa: CASSYLTNTDTQYF
j_gene: TRBJ2-5; v_gene: TRBV11-2; CDR3aa: CASSLPGIEGETQYF
j_gene: TRBJ1-2; v_gene: TRBV9; CDR3aa: CASSASPGYTF
j_gene: TRBJ2-1; v_gene: TRBV7-6; CDR3aa: CASSVTGGVDEQFF
j_gene: TRBJ2-6; v_gene: TRBV10-3; CDR3aa: CAISEGDAGRSGANVLTF
j_gene: TRBJ1-1; v_gene: TRBV7-6; CDR3aa: CASSSGQGAYEAFF
j_gene: TRBJ2-3; v_gene: TRBV12-5; CDR3aa: CASAGGTPTDTQYF
j_gene: -; v_gene: TRBV7-9; CDR3aa: CASSLALAPETQYF
j_gene: TRBJ2-5; v_gene: TRBV2; CDR3aa: CASSDRVETQYF
j_gene: TRBJ2-1; v_gene: TRBV20-1; CDR3aa: CSACPGTSGRRNEQFF
j_gene: TRBJ2-4; v_gene: TRBV7-8; CDR3aa: CASSLVEREQYF
j_gene: TRBJ1-2; v_gene: TRBV20-1; CDR3aa: CSARWGNYGYTF
j_gene: TRBJ2-1; v_gene: TRBV6-5; CDR3aa: CASSLDTVSYNEQFF